This TCR beta chain comes out of a study of shared clonotypes between healthy human individuals. The study's findings and limits: Estimated clonotype richness was generally higher in naive than memory subsets. Rarefaction gave evidence that sorted-subset sequencing remained incomplete despite large depth.

With 4 bases removed from V and 5 bases from J, the gap between germline ends came to 24 bases. The CDR3 runs to 17 residues. The V gene's germline CDR1 is SGDLS and CDR2 YYNGEE. Comment on this clone: Its cognate antigen is unknown.

Produced via immunoSEQ multiplex PCR; TCRdb's table is partial and in-frame only. The sample includes over 800,000 clones, nearly 95% of them seen just once. It was CD45RO-negative cells, positively selected for CCR7, that made up naive CD8 cells, with terminally differentiated effector memory CD45RA+ cells excluded. The TCR originated in a man aged 25-40 years in good health. Sequences were obtained from naive CD8+ T cells sorted from blood. The gene calls are TRBV9 and TRBJ2-5; the D gene could be TRBD1 or TRBD2 (5 bases each). CDR3 protein: CASSPRARNEGWETQYF. CDR3 sequence (DNA): TGTGCCAGCAGCCCACGAGCCCGTAACGAGGGGTGGGAGACCCAGTACTTC.